This TCR beta chain was retrieved from a study of T cells in Graves' hyperthyroidism and ophthalmopathy. Study outcomes and limitations: Most clonotypes expanded in thyroid above 0.001 were likewise present in blood.

The table lists this clonotype with many counts. Its antigen is not known. TCR beta CDR3 sequences were amplified from RNA transcripts. The TCR CDR3 first-round RT-PCR relied on the HTBI primer set. TCRdb reprocessed the multiplex PCR reads with MiXCR, giving one entry per CDR3 protein. The sample yields 490,000 or so distinct CDR3 sequences, 35% to 50% seen once. Per germline, CDR1 SGDLS and CDR2 YYNGEE. V lost 4 bases, J lost 0 bases, and 14 bases lay in between. This CDR3 is built from 15 residues. Sequences were obtained from peripheral blood or thyroid tissue (not recorded which). The TCR sequence derives from an adult woman with Graves' disease, either hyperthyroidism or ophthalmopathy (not recorded which). V and J are TRBV9 and TRBJ2-7; the D gene is possibly TRBD2 (6 bases). CDR3 protein: CASSRGLPSSYEQYF. The CDR3 DNA reads TGTGCCAGCAGCAGGGGACTTCCTAGCTCCTACGAGCAGTACTTC.